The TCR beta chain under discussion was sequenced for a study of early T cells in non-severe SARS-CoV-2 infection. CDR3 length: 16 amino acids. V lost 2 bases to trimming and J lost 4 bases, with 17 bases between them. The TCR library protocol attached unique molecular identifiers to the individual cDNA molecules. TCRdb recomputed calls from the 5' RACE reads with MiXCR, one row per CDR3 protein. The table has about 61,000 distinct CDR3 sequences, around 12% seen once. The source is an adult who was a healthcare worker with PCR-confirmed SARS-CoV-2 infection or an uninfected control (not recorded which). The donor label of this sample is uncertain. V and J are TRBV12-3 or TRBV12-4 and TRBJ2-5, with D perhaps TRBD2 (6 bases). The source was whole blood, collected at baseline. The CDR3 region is CASSLLGGSLRETQYF. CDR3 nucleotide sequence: TGTGCCAGCAGTTTATTAGGAGGGTCTCTGCGAGAGACCCAGTACTTC.